This T cell receptor (beta chain) is from a study of CD8+ T cells in alopecia areata. CDR1 is MNHEY, CDR2 SMNVEV, per germline (reference sequence). The CDR3 has 17 residues. V lost 3 bases, J lost 0 bases, and 12 bases lay in between. After isolation, RNA underwent reverse transcription to generate cDNA as the sequencing template. TCRdb's table, derived via immunoSEQ multiplex PCR, lists solely in-frame clones and lacks some. This table holds more than 140,000 clones, 86% found once. Indicated treatment: oral pan-JAK inhibitor, 5-10 mg twice daily. The chain joins TRBV27 to TRBJ2-6, with D unresolved. The receptor was derived from a human donor with alopecia areata. This specimen consisted of CD8+ T cells sorted from blood, obtained at week 4, from a patient treated with tofacitinib. CDR3 sequence: CASSFESAGSGANVLTF. CDR3 nucleotide sequence: TGTGCCAGCAGTTTCGAGTCGGCCGGCTCTGGGGCCAACGTCCTGACTTTC.